This TCR beta chain was obtained from a study of Ad26.COV2.S vaccination and SARS-CoV-2 variants. The wider study: Sample donor was a member of the COV1001 Ad26.COV2.S trial arm.

CDR3 length equals 14 residues. The germline V and J ends were trimmed by 2 bases and 5 bases, with 9 bases remaining between them. Per germline, CDR1 LGHNA and CDR2 YNFKEQ. Clones were sequenced by immunoSEQ multiplex PCR, and TCRdb holds only the in-frame ones, with some missing. This sample carries 440,000 or so clones, 90% of them seen once, and the ten largest clones take less than 4.5%. This clone appeared a few times. Treatment given: around 19 received Ad26.COV2.S at low or high dose, single or two shots; about 5 received placebo; per-sample allocation not given. Sample collection was performed on day 63 after the first vaccine or placebo injection.

This chain links TRBV4-2 with TRBJ2-2, with D unresolved. The clonotype comes from a person between 18 and 65 years old who received the Ad26.COV2.S COVID-19 vaccine or a placebo. The source material was peripheral blood, sampled in a trial of Ad26.COV2.S vaccine versus placebo. The DNA of the CDR3 is TGTGCCAGCAGCCAACAGGTAGAAACCGGGGAGCTGTTTTTT. Translation gives CASSQQVETGELFF.